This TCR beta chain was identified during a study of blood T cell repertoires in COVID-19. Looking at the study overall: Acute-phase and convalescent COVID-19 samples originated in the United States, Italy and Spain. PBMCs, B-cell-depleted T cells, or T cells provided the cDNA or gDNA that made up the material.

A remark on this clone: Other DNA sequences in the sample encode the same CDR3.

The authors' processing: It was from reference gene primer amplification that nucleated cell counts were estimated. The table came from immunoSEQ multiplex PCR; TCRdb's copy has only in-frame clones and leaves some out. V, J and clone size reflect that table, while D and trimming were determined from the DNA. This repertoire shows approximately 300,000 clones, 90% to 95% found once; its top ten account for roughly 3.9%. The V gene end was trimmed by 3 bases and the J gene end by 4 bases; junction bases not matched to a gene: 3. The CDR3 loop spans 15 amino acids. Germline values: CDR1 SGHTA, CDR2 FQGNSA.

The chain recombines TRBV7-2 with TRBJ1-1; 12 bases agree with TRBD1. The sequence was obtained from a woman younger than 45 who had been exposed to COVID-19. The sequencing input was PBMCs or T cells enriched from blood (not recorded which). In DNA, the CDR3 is TGTGCCAGCAGCTTGGGACAGGGGGCTGTCACTGAAGCTTTCTTT. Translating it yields CASSLGQGAVTEAFF.